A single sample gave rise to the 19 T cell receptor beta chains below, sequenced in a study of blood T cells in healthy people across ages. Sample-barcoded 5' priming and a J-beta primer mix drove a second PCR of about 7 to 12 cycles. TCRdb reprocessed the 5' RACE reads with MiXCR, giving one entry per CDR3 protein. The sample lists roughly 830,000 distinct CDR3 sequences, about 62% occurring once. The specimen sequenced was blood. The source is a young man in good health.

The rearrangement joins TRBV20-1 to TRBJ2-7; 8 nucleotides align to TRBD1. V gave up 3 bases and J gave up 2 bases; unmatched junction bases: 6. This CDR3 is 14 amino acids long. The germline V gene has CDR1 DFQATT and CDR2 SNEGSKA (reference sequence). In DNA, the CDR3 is TGCAGTGCTAGTTGGGACAGGTTCCCCTACGAGCAGTACTTC. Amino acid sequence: CSASWDRFPYEQYF.

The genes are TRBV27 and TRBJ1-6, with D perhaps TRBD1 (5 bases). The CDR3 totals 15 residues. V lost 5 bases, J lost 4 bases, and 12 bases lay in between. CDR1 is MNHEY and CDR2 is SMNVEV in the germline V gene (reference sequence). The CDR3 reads CASSTPGPYNSPLHF. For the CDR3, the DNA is TGTGCCAGCAGTACCCCGGGACCGTATAATTCACCCCTCCACTTT.

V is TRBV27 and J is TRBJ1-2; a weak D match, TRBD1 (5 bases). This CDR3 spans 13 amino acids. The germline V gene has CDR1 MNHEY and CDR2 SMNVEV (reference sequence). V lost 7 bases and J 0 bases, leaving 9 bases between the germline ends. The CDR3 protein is CASTGPPNYGYTF. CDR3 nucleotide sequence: TGTGCCAGCACGGGGCCGCCTAACTATGGCTACACCTTC.

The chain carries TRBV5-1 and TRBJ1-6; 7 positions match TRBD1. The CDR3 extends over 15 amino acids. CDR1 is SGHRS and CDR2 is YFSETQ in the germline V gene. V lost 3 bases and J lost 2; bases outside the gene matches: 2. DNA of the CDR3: TGCGCCAGCAGCTCGACAGGGACCTATAATTCACCCCTCCACTTT. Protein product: CASSSTGTYNSPLHF.

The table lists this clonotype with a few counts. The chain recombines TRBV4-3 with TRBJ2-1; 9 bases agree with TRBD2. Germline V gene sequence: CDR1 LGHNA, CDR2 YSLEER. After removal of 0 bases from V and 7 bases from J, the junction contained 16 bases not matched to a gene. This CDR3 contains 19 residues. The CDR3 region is CASSQDIATSGTSANEQFF. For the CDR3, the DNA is TGCGCCAGCAGCCAAGATATCGCGACTAGCGGAACCTCTGCGAATGAGCAGTTCTTC.

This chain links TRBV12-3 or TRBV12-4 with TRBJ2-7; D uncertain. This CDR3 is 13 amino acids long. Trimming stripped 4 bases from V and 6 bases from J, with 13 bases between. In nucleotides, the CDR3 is TGTGCCAGCAGTTGGATCCGGGTTGGCGAGCAGTACTTC. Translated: CASSWIRVGEQYF.

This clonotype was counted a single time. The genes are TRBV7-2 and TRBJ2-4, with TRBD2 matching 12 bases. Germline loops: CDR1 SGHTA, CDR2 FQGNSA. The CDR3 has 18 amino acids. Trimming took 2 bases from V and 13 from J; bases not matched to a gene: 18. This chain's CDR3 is CASSLSGLAGTRNNEQYF. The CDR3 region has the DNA TGTGCCAGCAGCTTATCCGGACTAGCGGGGACCCGAAACAATGAGCAGTACTTC.

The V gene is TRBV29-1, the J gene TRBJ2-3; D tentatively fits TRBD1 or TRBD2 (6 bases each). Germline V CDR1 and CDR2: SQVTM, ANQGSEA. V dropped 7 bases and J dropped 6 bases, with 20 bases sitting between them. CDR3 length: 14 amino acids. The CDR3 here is CSGLVETGGDTQYF. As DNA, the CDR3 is TGCAGCGGTCTTGTCGAGACAGGAGGGGATACGCAGTATTTT.

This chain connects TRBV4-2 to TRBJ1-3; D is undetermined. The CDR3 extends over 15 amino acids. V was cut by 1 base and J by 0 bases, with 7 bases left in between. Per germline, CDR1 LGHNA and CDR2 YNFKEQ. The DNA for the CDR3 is TGTGCCAGCAGCCAAGGGCCAGGCTCTGGAAACACCATATATTTT. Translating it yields CASSQGPGSGNTIYF.

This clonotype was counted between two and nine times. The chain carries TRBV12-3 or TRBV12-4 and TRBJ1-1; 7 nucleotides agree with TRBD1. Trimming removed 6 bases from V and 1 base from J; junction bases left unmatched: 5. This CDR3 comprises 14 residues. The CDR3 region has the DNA TGTGCCAGCAGCCCGGCAGGGGGGAACACTGAAGCTTTCTTT. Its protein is CASSPAGGNTEAFF.

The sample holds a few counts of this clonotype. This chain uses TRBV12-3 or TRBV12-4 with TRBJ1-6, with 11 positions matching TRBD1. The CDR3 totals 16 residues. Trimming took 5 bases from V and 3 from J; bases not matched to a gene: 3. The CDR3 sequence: CASSPGTGGYNSPLHF. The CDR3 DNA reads TGTGCCAGCAGTCCCGGGACAGGGGGCTATAATTCACCCCTCCACTTT.

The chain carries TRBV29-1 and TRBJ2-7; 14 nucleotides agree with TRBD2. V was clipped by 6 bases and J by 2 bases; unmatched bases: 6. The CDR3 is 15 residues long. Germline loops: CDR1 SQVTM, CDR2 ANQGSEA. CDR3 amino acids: CSVPGLAGEPYEQYF. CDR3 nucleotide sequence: TGCAGCGTGCCGGGACTAGCGGGGGAACCCTACGAGCAGTACTTC.

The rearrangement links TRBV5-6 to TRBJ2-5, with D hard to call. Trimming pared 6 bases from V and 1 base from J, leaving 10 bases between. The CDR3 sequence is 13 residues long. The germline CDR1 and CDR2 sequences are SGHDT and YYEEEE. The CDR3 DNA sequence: TGTGCCAGCACCATTGGATCCCAAGAGACCCAGTACTTC. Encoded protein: CASTIGSQETQYF. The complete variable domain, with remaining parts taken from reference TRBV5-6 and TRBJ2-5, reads DAGVTQSPTHLIKTRGQQVTLRCSPKSGHDTVSWYQQALGQGPQFIFQYYEEEERQRGNFPDRFSGHQFPNYSSELNVNALLLGDSALYLCASTIGSQETQYFGPGTRLLVL.

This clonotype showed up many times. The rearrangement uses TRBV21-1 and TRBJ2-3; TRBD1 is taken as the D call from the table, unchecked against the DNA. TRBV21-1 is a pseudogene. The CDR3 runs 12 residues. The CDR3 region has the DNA TGTGCCAGCAGCCCCCCGGGATTTACGCAGTATTTT. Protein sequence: CASSPPGFTQYF.

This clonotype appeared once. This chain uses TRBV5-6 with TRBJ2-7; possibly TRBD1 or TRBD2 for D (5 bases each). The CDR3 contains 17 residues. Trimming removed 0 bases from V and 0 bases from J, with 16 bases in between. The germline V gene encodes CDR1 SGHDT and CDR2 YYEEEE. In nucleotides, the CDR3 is TGTGCCAGCAGCTTGGCCGGGGCAGCCTTGAGCTCCTACGAGCAGTACTTC. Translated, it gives CASSLAGAALSSYEQYF.

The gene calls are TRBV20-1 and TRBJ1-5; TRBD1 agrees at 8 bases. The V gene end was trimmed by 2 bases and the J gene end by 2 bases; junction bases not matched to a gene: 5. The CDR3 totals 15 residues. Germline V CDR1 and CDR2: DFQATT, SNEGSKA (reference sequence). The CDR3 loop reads CSARSTGAGNQPQHF. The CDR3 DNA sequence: TGCAGTGCTAGATCGACAGGGGCGGGCAATCAGCCCCAGCATTTT.

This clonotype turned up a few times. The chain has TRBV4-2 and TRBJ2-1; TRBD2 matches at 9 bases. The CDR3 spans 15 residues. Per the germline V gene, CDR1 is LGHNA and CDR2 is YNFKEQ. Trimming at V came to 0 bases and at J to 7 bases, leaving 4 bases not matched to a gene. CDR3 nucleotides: TGTGCCAGCAGCCAAGAGGCGGGGGGGCCTAATGAGCAGTTCTTC. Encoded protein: CASSQEAGGPNEQFF.

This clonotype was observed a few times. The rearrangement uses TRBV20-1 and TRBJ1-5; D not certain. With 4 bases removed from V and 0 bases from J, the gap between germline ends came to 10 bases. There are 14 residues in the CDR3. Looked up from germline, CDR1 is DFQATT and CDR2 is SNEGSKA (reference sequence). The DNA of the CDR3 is TGCAGTGCTACCGATCCAAATAGCAATCAGCCCCAGCATTTT. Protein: CSATDPNSNQPQHF.

The CDR3 sequence is CSARDDAGQGFVYGYTF. DNA for the CDR3: TGCAGTGCTAGAGATGATGCGGGCCAAGGATTTGTCTATGGCTACACCTTC. This chain joins TRBV20-1 and TRBJ1-2; D gene ambiguous. CDR1 is DFQATT and CDR2 is SNEGSKA in the germline V gene (reference sequence). Trimming left V 0 bases short and J 4 bases short, with 21 bases between. CDR3 length: 17 amino acids.